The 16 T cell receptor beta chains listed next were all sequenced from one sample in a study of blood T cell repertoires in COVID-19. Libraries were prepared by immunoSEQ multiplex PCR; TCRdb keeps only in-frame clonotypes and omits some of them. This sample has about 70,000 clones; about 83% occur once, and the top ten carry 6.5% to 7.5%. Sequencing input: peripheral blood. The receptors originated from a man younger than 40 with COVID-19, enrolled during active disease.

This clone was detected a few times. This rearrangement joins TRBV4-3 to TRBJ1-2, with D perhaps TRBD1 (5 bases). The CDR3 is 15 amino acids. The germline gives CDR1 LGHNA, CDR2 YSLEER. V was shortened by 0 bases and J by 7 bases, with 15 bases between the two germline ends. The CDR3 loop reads CASSQDVRALGGYTF. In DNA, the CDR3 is TGCGCCAGCAGCCAAGATGTCAGGGCCCTTGGTGGCTACACCTTC.

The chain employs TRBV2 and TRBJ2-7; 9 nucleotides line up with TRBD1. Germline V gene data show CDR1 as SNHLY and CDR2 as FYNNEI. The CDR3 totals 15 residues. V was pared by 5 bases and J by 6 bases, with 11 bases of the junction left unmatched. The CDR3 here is CASSPRGTGTREQYF. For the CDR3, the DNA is TGTGCCAGCAGTCCAAGGGGGACAGGGACTCGCGAGCAGTACTTC.

CDR3 protein: CASWEQGAEEKLFF. In DNA form, the CDR3 reads TGTGCCAGTTGGGAACAGGGGGCAGAGGAAAAACTGTTTTTT. V is TRBV28 and J is TRBJ1-4; 9 bases are a match to TRBD1. There are 14 residues in the CDR3. Germline CDR1 MDHEN, CDR2 SYDVKM. With 9 bases clipped from V and 8 bases from J, the junction kept 10 bases outside the gene matches.

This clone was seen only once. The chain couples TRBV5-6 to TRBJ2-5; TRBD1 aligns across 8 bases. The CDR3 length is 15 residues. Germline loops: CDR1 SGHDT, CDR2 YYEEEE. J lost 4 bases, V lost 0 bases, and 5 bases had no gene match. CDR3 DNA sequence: TGTGCCAGCAGCTTGGTGGCAGGGGGCAGAGAGACCCAGTACTTC. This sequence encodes CASSLVAGGRETQYF.

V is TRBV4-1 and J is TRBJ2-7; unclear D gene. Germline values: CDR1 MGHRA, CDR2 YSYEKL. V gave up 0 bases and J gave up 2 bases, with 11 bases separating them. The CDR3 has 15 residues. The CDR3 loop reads CASSQDLVQTYEQYF. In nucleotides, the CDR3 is TGCGCCAGCAGCCAAGATCTTGTACAGACCTACGAGCAGTACTTC.

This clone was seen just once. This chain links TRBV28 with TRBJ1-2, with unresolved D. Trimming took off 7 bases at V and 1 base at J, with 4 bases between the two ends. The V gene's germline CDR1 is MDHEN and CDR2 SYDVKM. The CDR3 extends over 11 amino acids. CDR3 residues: CASNYNYGYTF. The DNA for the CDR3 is TGTGCCAGCAACTATAACTATGGCTACACCTTC.

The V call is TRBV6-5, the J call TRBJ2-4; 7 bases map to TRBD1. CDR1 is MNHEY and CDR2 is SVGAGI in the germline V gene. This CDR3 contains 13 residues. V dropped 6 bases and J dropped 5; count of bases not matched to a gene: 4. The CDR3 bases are TGTGCCAGCAGCCCCGACAGGGAAAACATTCAGTACTTC. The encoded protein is CASSPDRENIQYF.

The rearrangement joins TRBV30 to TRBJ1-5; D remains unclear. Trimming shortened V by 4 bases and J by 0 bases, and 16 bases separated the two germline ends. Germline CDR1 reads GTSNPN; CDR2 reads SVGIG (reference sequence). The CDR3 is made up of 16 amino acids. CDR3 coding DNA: TGTGCCTGGACGGTATTAAAGCCGTATAGCAATCAGCCCCAGCATTTT. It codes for CAWTVLKPYSNQPQHF.

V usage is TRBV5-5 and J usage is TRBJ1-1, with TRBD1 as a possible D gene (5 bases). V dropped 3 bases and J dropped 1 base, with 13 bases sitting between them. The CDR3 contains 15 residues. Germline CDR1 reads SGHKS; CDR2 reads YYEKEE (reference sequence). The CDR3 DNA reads TGTGCCAGCAGCTCTCAGGGTGTTCGGAACACTGAAGCTTTCTTT. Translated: CASSSQGVRNTEAFF.

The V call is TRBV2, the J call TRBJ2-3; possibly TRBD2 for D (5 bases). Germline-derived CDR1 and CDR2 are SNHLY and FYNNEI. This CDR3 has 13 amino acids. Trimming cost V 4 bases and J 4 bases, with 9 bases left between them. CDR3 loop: CASSGQRADTQYF. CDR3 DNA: TGTGCCAGCAGTGGCCAGAGGGCAGATACGCAGTATTTT.

This chain's CDR3 is CASSLAPPGQESLPDNEQFF. The DNA of the CDR3 is TGTGCCAGCAGCTTAGCGCCACCGGGACAGGAATCGTTACCCGACAATGAGCAGTTCTTC. The chain recombines TRBV7-8 with TRBJ2-1; 8 bases are a match to TRBD1. The germline V gene has CDR1 SGHVS and CDR2 FQNEAQ. J lost 5 bases, V lost 0 bases, and 18 bases had no gene match. The CDR3 length is 20 residues.

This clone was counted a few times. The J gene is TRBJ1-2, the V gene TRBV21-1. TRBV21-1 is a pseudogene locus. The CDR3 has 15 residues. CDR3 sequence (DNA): TGTGCCAGCAGCAAAGGCTACCGGGAGGGGGATGGCTACACCTTC. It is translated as CASSKGYREGDGYTF.

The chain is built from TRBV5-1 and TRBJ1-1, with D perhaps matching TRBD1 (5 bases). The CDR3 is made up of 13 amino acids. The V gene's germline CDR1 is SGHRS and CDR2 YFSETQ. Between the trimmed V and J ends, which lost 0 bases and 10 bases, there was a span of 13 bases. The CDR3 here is CASSLESGSSAFF. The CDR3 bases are TGCGCCAGCAGCTTGGAGTCAGGGTCGTCAGCTTTCTTT.

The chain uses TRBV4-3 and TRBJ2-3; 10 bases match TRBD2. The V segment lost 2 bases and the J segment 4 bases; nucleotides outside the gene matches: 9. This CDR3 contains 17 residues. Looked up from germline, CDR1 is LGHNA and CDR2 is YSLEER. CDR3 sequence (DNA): TGCGCCAGCAGCCAAAGGCCTAGCGGGAGTGGCTCAGATACGCAGTATTTT. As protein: CASSQRPSGSGSDTQYF.

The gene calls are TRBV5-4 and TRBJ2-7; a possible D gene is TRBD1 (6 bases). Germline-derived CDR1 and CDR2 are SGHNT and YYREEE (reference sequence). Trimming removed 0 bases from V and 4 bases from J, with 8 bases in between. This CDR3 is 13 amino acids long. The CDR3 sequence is CASSLGGQYEQYF. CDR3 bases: TGTGCCAGCAGCTTGGGGGGGCAATACGAGCAGTACTTC.

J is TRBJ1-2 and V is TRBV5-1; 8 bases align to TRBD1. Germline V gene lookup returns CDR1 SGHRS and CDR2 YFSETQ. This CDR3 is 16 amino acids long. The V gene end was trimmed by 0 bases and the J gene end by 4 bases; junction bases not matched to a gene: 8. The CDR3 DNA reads TGCGCCAGCAGCTTGGGAGGCAGGGGGCTCGTCTATGGCTACACCTTC. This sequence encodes CASSLGGRGLVYGYTF.